The 18 T cell receptor beta chains reported below all come from one sample, sequenced in a study of T cell repertoires and Cas9 in healthy adults. Clones were sequenced by immunoSEQ multiplex PCR, and TCRdb holds only the in-frame ones, with some missing. Of 22,000 or so clones listed, around 92% were seen once; the top ten hold 0.84%. Material for sequencing was CD4+ effector T cells (CD127+, CD25-, CD137-, CD154-) from PBMCs; culture status not recorded. These receptors originate from a human donor in good health.

This clone showed up just a few times. The CDR3 spells CASSVGVGEGREQYF. For the CDR3, the DNA is TGTGCCAGCAGCGTAGGGGTAGGGGAAGGTCGCGAGCAGTACTTC. This chain uses TRBV9 with TRBJ2-7; TRBD1 might be the D (5 bases). This CDR3 is 15 amino acids long. Trimming removed 0 bases from V and 6 bases from J, with 16 bases in between. Germline V gene lookup returns CDR1 SGDLS and CDR2 YYNGEE.

The chain couples TRBV7-9 to TRBJ2-7; perhaps TRBD2 as D (5 bases). This CDR3 has 15 amino acids. Germline CDR1 SEHNR, CDR2 FQNEAQ (reference sequence). V lost 3 bases, J lost 4 bases, and 16 bases lay in between. The CDR3 here is CASSFSGQRGYEQYF. The CDR3 region has the DNA TGTGCCAGCAGCTTTTCGGGTCAACGGGGATACGAGCAGTACTTC.

The chain has TRBV4-1 and TRBJ2-1; 10 bases align to TRBD2. V shed 3 bases and J 7 bases; nucleotides not matched to a gene: 12. Germline CDR1 reads MGHRA; CDR2 reads YSYEKL. The length of the CDR3 is 17 residues. CDR3 protein: CASSQVGGAGGSNEQFF. As DNA, the CDR3 is TGCGCCAGCAGCCAGGTGGGTGGAGCGGGGGGGTCTAATGAGCAGTTCTTC.

As for this clone: The junction shows a germline mismatch at one end, possibly a read error. The chain carries TRBV4-3 and TRBJ2-5; 9 bases are a match to TRBD2. CDR3 length: 14 residues. Germline CDR1 LGHNA, CDR2 YSLEER. The CDR3, as DNA: TGCGCCGGCAGCCCGGGACTAGCCGAAGAGACCCAGTACTTC. Its protein is CAGSPGLAEETQYF.

The rearrangement joins TRBV11-3 to TRBJ2-7; D not certain. The CDR3 sequence is 12 residues long. CDR1 and CDR2 (germline): SGHNT, YENEEA. The V gene lost 0 bases and the J gene lost 3 bases, with 3 bases spanning the gap. This CDR3 is CASSLEVYEQYF. In DNA form, the CDR3 reads TGTGCCAGCAGCTTAGAGGTCTACGAGCAGTACTTC. The full variable domain, its missing parts supplied by reference TRBV11-3 and TRBJ2-7, is EAGVVQSPRYKIIEKKQPVAFWCNPISGHNTLYWYLQNLGQGPELLIRYENEEAVDDSQLPKDRFSAERLKGVDSTLKIQPAELGDSAVYLCASSLEVYEQYFGPGTRLTVT.

This chain links TRBV7-2 with TRBJ2-3, with a tentative D call TRBD2 (7 bases). The germline gives CDR1 SGHTA, CDR2 FQGNSA. Trimming removed 2 bases from V and 1 base from J, with 10 bases in between. This CDR3 region has 15 residues. CDR3 nucleotides: TGTGCCAGCAGCTTACGGGGGGCCCGCACAGATACGCAGTATTTT. Translating gives CASSLRGARTDTQYF.

The V and J genes are TRBV18 and TRBJ1-2; D call uncertain. The germline V and J ends were trimmed by 0 bases and 5 bases, with 10 bases remaining between them. Germline CDR1 and CDR2: KGHSH and LQKENI. This CDR3 has 14 residues. CDR3 amino acids: CASSPPILGYGYTF. As DNA, the CDR3 is TGTGCCAGCTCACCACCGATTCTGGGGTATGGCTACACCTTC.

The rearrangement joins TRBV7-3 to TRBJ1-2; weak D call: TRBD1 (5 bases). The germline gives CDR1 SGHTA, CDR2 FQGTGA. The CDR3 covers 15 residues. Trimming shortened V by 1 base and J by 0 bases, and 9 bases separated the two germline ends. CDR3 sequence: CASSLNGGTNYGYTF. The CDR3 DNA follows: TGTGCCAGCAGCTTAAACGGGGGGACTAACTATGGCTACACCTTC.

The chain combines TRBV7-7 with TRBJ2-1; no clear D gene. The V and J ends lost 4 bases and 0 bases respectively, with 13 bases between them. The CDR3 is made up of 16 amino acids. CDR1 and CDR2 (germline): SSHAT, FNYEAQ (reference sequence). CDR3 coding DNA: TGTGCCAGCAGCTCAGGACGGAGCATCTCCTACAATGAGCAGTTCTTC. It is translated as CASSSGRSISYNEQFF.

V and J are TRBV5-5 and TRBJ1-4; 8 bases are shared with TRBD1. The junction had 8 bases not matched to a gene; V was cut back by 4 bases and J by 12 bases. Germline V gives CDR1 SGHKS, CDR2 YYEKEE (reference sequence). The CDR3 is 13 amino acids. The CDR3 region has the DNA TGTGCCAGCAGCGGCGGTGGACAGGGTGAACTGTTTTTT. Protein sequence: CASSGGGQGELFF. The full variable domain, its missing parts supplied by reference TRBV5-5 and TRBJ1-4, is DAGVTQSPTHLIKTRGQQVTLRCSPISGHKSVSWYQQVLGQGPQFIFQYYEKEERGRGNFPDRFSARQFPNYSSELNVNALLLGDSALYLCASSGGGQGELFFGSGTQLSVL.

The DNA for the CDR3 is TGTGCCAGCAGAAGTGTCCATAGGGACACTGAAGCTTTCTTT. Protein: CASRSVHRDTEAFF. J is TRBJ1-1 and V is TRBV25-1; D is undetermined. Germline CDR1 and CDR2: MGHDK and SYGVNS. V was shortened by 6 bases and J by 3 bases, with 14 bases between the two germline ends. The CDR3 sequence is 14 residues long.

DNA for the CDR3: TGTGCCACCAGCAGACCCCAACCAGGGACAGGGGGCGAAAAACTGTTTTTT. Translation: CATSRPQPGTGGEKLFF. This rearrangement joins TRBV15 to TRBJ1-4; 12 bases are shared with TRBD1. Germline trimming cut 2 bases from V and 8 bases from J; bases unmatched to any gene: 9. Germline CDR1 is LNHNV and CDR2 is YYDKDF (reference sequence). There are 17 residues in the CDR3.

The J gene is TRBJ2-3, the V gene TRBV28; weak D call: TRBD2 (5 bases). Germline V gene data show CDR1 as MDHEN and CDR2 as SYDVKM. Trimming left V 10 bases short and J 6 bases short, with 11 bases between. The CDR3 consists of 11 residues. CDR3 in DNA: TGTGCCACCAACGGGGAGGATACGCAGTATTTT. Translated, it gives CATNGEDTQYF.

The chain carries TRBV27 and TRBJ2-6, with D perhaps TRBD1 (6 bases). The CDR3 covers 15 residues. Trimming removed 7 bases at V and 2 bases at J, with 12 bases between. Looked up from germline, CDR1 is MNHEY and CDR2 is SMNVEV (reference sequence). The CDR3: CASKKQGAGANVLTF. Written as DNA, the CDR3 is TGTGCCAGCAAGAAACAGGGCGCTGGGGCCAACGTCCTGACTTTC.

The rearrangement uses TRBV9 and TRBJ2-1; D is perhaps TRBD2 (6 bases). The CDR3 length is 19 residues. Germline V CDR1 and CDR2: SGDLS, YYNGEE. Between the trimmed V and J ends, which lost 0 bases and 3 bases, there was a span of 22 bases. The CDR3 sequence is CASSVATSPRGRNYNEQFF. CDR3 bases: TGTGCCAGCAGCGTAGCTACGAGCCCTCGTGGGAGGAACTACAATGAGCAGTTCTTC. The full variable domain, its missing parts supplied by reference TRBV9 and TRBJ2-1, is DSGVTQTPKHLITATGQRVTLRCSPRSGDLSVYWYQQSLDQGLQFLIQYYNGEERAKGNILERFSAQQFPDLHSELNLSSLELGDSALYFCASSVATSPRGRNYNEQFFGPGTRLTVL.

The CDR3 sequence is CASSQDGYSSYEQYV. The CDR3 nucleotides are TGTGCCAGCAGCCAAGACGGCTACTCTAGCTACGAGCAGTACGTC. The chain couples TRBV7-2 to TRBJ2-7; the D is unclear. The germline V and J ends were trimmed by 5 bases and 3 bases, with 17 bases remaining between them. This CDR3 contains 15 residues. Germline CDR1 SGHTA, CDR2 FQGNSA.

The chain couples TRBV2 to TRBJ2-7, with D possibly TRBD2 on 6 matching bases. V was clipped by 11 bases and J by 4 bases, with 12 bases between them. The CDR3 sequence is 11 residues long. Germline V CDR1 and CDR2: SNHLY, FYNNEI. In nucleotides, the CDR3 is TGTGCCGCGGGCAGCGGGTACGAGCAGTACGTC. Amino acids: CAAGSGYEQYV.

The chain carries TRBV4-3 and TRBJ2-1; no reliable D call. Germline CDR1 reads LGHNA; CDR2 reads YSLEER. The ends were cut back, 4 bases at V and 0 bases at J, with 10 bases in the middle. This CDR3 spans 15 amino acids. This CDR3 is CASSLILSSYNEQFF. The CDR3 DNA follows: TGCGCCAGCAGCCTAATACTAAGCTCCTACAATGAGCAGTTCTTC.